One and the same sample provided the 22 T cell receptor beta chains below, sequenced in a study of T cells in Graves' hyperthyroidism and ophthalmopathy. TCR beta CDR3 regions were amplified from RNA. The HTBI set primed first-round TCR CDR3 RT-PCR. Using its own MiXCR run on the multiplex PCR reads, TCRdb lists one record per CDR3 protein. The sample lists some 440,000 distinct CDR3 sequences; approximately 14% were seen once. The sample taken for sequencing was blood. These receptors were collected from a woman under 30 with Graves' hyperthyroidism.

The table lists this clonotype with many counts. The J gene is TRBJ2-3, the V gene TRBV12-3 or TRBV12-4, with 10 bases aligning to TRBD2. Trimming took 8 bases from V and 1 from J; bases not matched to a gene: 12. There are 17 residues in the CDR3. CDR3 in amino acids: CASGTDPSGGGTDTQYF. CDR3 coding DNA: TGTGCCAGCGGCACCGACCCTAGCGGGGGAGGCACAGATACGCAGTATTTT.

This clonotype showed up many times. The chain uses TRBV20-1 and TRBJ2-7, with 7 bases aligning to TRBD1. The germline V gene encodes CDR1 DFQATT and CDR2 SNEGSKA (reference sequence). The CDR3 has 12 residues. V lost 4 bases, J lost 7 bases, and 7 bases stayed unmatched. CDR3 sequence (DNA): TGCAGTGCTACGCCGGGACAGAGGGAGCAGTACTTC. This sequence encodes CSATPGQREQYF.

V is TRBV19 and J is TRBJ1-5, with 7 bases fitting TRBD1. In germline, CDR1 is LNHDA, CDR2 SQIVND (reference sequence). The CDR3 runs to 15 residues. After removal of 4 bases from V and 4 bases from J, the junction contained 7 bases not matched to a gene. CDR3 protein: CASSNDRVWNQPQHF. The DNA of the CDR3 is TGTGCCAGTAGTAACGACAGGGTCTGGAATCAGCCCCAGCATTTT.

In its sample, this clonotype was seen many times. The chain recombines TRBV14 with TRBJ2-1; TRBD2 agrees at 8 bases. This CDR3 is built from 14 residues. Trimming removed 2 bases from V and 10 bases from J; junction bases left unmatched: 7. CDR1 and CDR2 (germline): SGHDN, FVKESK. The CDR3 DNA follows: TGTGCCAGCAGCCAAATTCCGGCGGGAGGCGAGCAGTTCTTC. Translation gives CASSQIPAGGEQFF.

This clonotype has a handful of counts. This chain connects TRBV13 to TRBJ2-3; 8 nucleotides match TRBD2. Germline assignment: CDR1 PRHDT and CDR2 FYEKMQ (reference sequence). With V trimmed by 1 base and J by 12 bases, 9 bases remained unmatched. The CDR3 runs to 14 residues. The CDR3 sequence: CASSLAGGLSLQYF. The CDR3 bases are TGTGCCAGCAGCTTAGCGGGAGGGCTCTCATTACAGTATTTT.

This clonotype was observed a handful of times. V usage is TRBV18 and J usage is TRBJ2-5; possibly TRBD1 for D (5 bases). V shed 4 bases and J shed 2 bases, with 8 bases lying between them. The V gene's germline CDR1 is KGHSH and CDR2 LQKENI. The CDR3 runs to 13 residues. CDR3 amino acids: CASSQQVQETQYF. The CDR3 coding sequence is TGTGCCAGCTCACAACAGGTACAAGAGACCCAGTACTTC.

This clonotype was counted ten times or more. The V gene is TRBV5-6, the J gene TRBJ1-2; the match to TRBD1 covers 7 bases. J gave up 7 bases and V 2 bases, and 5 bases lay outside the gene matches. The length of the CDR3 is 13 residues. Germline values: CDR1 SGHDT, CDR2 YYEEEE. As DNA, the CDR3 is TGTGCCAGCAGCTTAGCAGCAGGGGGTGGCTACACCTTC. Translated: CASSLAAGGGYTF.

This clonotype was counted a few times. The chain employs TRBV20-1 and TRBJ2-7; 10 positions match TRBD2. The CDR3 has 14 amino acids. CDR1 is DFQATT, CDR2 SNEGSKA, per germline (reference sequence). J was trimmed by 2 bases and V by 6 bases; bases with no gene match: 7. The CDR3 protein is CSADRTSGPYEQYF. For the CDR3, the DNA is TGCAGTGCGGACCGGACTAGCGGTCCCTACGAGCAGTACTTC.

This clonotype showed up just a few times. This may come from a read error, since a much larger clone is one base off. The V call is TRBV28, the J call TRBJ2-7; TRBD2 matches at 9 bases. The V gene's germline CDR1 is MDHEN and CDR2 SYDVKM. The CDR3 covers 17 residues. With 4 bases clipped from V and 6 bases from J, the junction kept 16 bases outside the gene matches. The CDR3: CASSSPGPAGGRVEQYF. CDR3 bases: TGTGCCAGCAGTTCTCCCGGGCCAGCGGGGGGAAGGGTCGAGCAGTACTTC. The full variable domain, its missing parts supplied by reference TRBV28 and TRBJ2-7, is DVKVTQSSRYLVKRTGEKVFLECVQDMDHENMFWYRQDPGLGLRLIYFSYDVKMKEKGDIPEGYSVSREKKERFSLILESASTNQTSMYLCASSSPGPAGGRVEQYFGPGTRLTVT.

The rearrangement uses TRBV4-2 and TRBJ2-2, with TRBD2 identical over 7 bases. The CDR3 loop spans 17 amino acids. Trimming cost V 3 bases and J 4 bases; bases outside gene matches: 11. Per germline, CDR1 LGHNA and CDR2 YNFKEQ. CDR3 sequence reads: CASSQGYAGVGTGELFF. Written as DNA, the CDR3 is TGTGCCAGCAGCCAGGGCTATGCGGGGGTCGGCACCGGGGAGCTGTTTTTT.

The J gene is TRBJ2-2, the V gene TRBV4-2; 7 bases align to TRBD1. The CDR3 covers 16 residues. Germline CDR1 reads LGHNA; CDR2 reads YNFKEQ. Trimming cost V 0 bases and J 5 bases; bases outside gene matches: 6. The CDR3 is CASSQDQGGETGELFF. DNA of the CDR3: TGTGCCAGCAGCCAAGATCAAGGGGGCGAAACCGGGGAGCTGTTTTTT.

Ten or more counts support this clonotype. The V and J genes are TRBV20-1 and TRBJ2-1; 9 bases align to TRBD2. The J segment lost 4 bases and the V segment lost 3 bases, leaving 10 bases of the junction unmatched. The CDR3 loop spans 16 amino acids. In germline, CDR1 is DFQATT, CDR2 SNEGSKA (reference sequence). The CDR3 region is CSASGVSGSHYNEQFF. For the CDR3, the DNA is TGCAGTGCTAGTGGGGTTAGCGGGAGTCATTACAATGAGCAGTTCTTC.

This clonotype appeared many times. The chain links TRBV27 to TRBJ1-6; D gene unclear. V was cut by 4 bases and J by 4 bases, with 2 bases left in between. Germline CDR1 and CDR2: MNHEY and SMNVEV (reference sequence). The CDR3 totals 12 residues. This CDR3 is CASSSYNSPLHF. CDR3 nucleotide sequence: TGTGCCAGCAGTTCATATAATTCACCCCTCCACTTT.

This clonotype was recorded at least ten times. The gene calls are TRBV5-1 and TRBJ2-7, with D possibly TRBD2 on 6 matching bases. The CDR3 is made up of 14 amino acids. Germline values: CDR1 SGHRS, CDR2 YFSETQ. Trimming pared 0 bases from V and 1 base from J, leaving 8 bases between. CDR3 sequence (DNA): TGCGCCAGCAGCTTGGCGACTAGTTCCTACGAGCAGTACTTC. Protein: CASSLATSSYEQYF. Filled out from reference TRBV5-1 and TRBJ2-7, the complete variable domain reads KAGVTQTPRYLIKTRGQQVTLSCSPISGHRSVSWYQQTPGQGLQFLFEYFSETQRNKGNFPGRFSGRQFSNSRSEMNVSTLELGDSALYLCASSLATSSYEQYFGPGTRLTVT.

The chain recombines TRBV18 with TRBJ1-1; 7 bases are a match to TRBD1. The CDR3 is 13 amino acids. Trimming removed 5 bases from V and 2 bases from J; junction bases left unmatched: 2. CDR1 is KGHSH and CDR2 is LQKENI in the germline V gene. The CDR3 bases are TGTGCCAGCTCAAAAGGGGGCAACACTGAAGCTTTCTTT. Encoded protein: CASSKGGNTEAFF.

This clonotype was observed many times. This chain joins TRBV7-9 and TRBJ2-1; D possibly corresponds to TRBD1 (6 bases). Germline-derived CDR1 and CDR2 are SEHNR and FQNEAQ (reference sequence). With 2 bases removed from V and 5 bases from J, the gap between germline ends came to 19 bases. CDR3 length equals 17 residues. CDR3 nucleotide sequence: TGTGCCAGCAGCTTACGGGCGGCTCAGGGGATCAACAATGAGCAGTTCTTC. Protein sequence: CASSLRAAQGINNEQFF.

A few counts support this clonotype. This sequence joins TRBV12-3 or TRBV12-4 and TRBJ2-1; D is undetermined. The V end was cut by 7 bases, the J end by 5 bases, with 9 bases between. This CDR3 has 12 residues. The chain's CDR3 is CASTRLNNEQFF. The CDR3, as DNA: TGTGCCAGCACCCGGCTAAACAATGAGCAGTTCTTC.

The chain is built from TRBV14 and TRBJ2-3, with D tentatively TRBD1 (5 bases). This CDR3 region has 16 residues. Germline loops: CDR1 SGHDN, CDR2 FVKESK. V lost 2 bases and J 2 bases, leaving 14 bases between the germline ends. The CDR3 reads CASSQYRTLSTDTQYF. The CDR3 coding sequence is TGTGCCAGCAGCCAATATCGGACACTGTCCACAGATACGCAGTATTTT.

In its sample, this clonotype was seen many times. The DNA for the CDR3 is TGTGCCAGCACTCGGGGGTTCCCCTACGAGCAGTACTTC. Protein sequence: CASTRGFPYEQYF. The chain carries TRBV28 and TRBJ2-7; TRBD2 might be the D (6 bases). Germline V CDR1 and CDR2: MDHEN, SYDVKM. The CDR3 loop spans 13 amino acids. V shed 7 bases and J shed 2 bases, with 12 bases lying between them. Full variable domain (rest looked up from reference TRBV28 and TRBJ2-7): DVKVTQSSRYLVKRTGEKVFLECVQDMDHENMFWYRQDPGLGLRLIYFSYDVKMKEKGDIPEGYSVSREKKERFSLILESASTNQTSMYLCASTRGFPYEQYFGPGTRLTVT.

This clonotype was detected ten times or more. The rearrangement links TRBV3-1 to TRBJ1-3, with D possibly being TRBD1 (5 bases). Germline CDR1 reads LGHDT; CDR2 reads YNNKEL (reference sequence). The V end lost 5 bases, the J end lost 2 bases, and 13 bases lay between the germline ends. CDR3 length: 15 residues. CDR3 amino acids: CASSTTGGTGNTIYF. The CDR3, as DNA: TGTGCCAGCAGCACCACAGGAGGCACTGGAAACACCATATATTTT.

This clonotype was seen repeatedly, ten times or more. The chain links TRBV9 to TRBJ2-7; 7 positions match TRBD2. V dropped 0 bases and J dropped 3; count of bases not matched to a gene: 3. Germline CDR1 SGDLS, CDR2 YYNGEE. CDR3 length equals 14 residues. The CDR3 here is CASSVDSGNYEQYF. The CDR3 DNA is TGTGCCAGCAGCGTAGACAGCGGGAACTACGAGCAGTACTTC.

A few counts support this clonotype. The genes are TRBV28 and TRBJ1-3, with TRBD1 as a possible D gene (6 bases). Germline CDR1 reads MDHEN; CDR2 reads SYDVKM. The CDR3 loop spans 17 amino acids. V was cut by 1 base and J by 3 bases, with 16 bases left in between. The CDR3 here is CASSLLSGADFGNTIYF. CDR3 nucleotides: TGTGCCAGCAGTTTATTATCAGGGGCGGATTTTGGAAACACCATATATTTT. The whole variable domain, filled in from reference TRBV28 and TRBJ1-3, reads DVKVTQSSRYLVKRTGEKVFLECVQDMDHENMFWYRQDPGLGLRLIYFSYDVKMKEKGDIPEGYSVSREKKERFSLILESASTNQTSMYLCASSLLSGADFGNTIYFGEGSWLTVV.